This T cell receptor beta chain stems from a study of siplizumab effects on memory and regulatory T cells. Germline CDR1 SGHVS, CDR2 FQNEAQ. The CDR3 is 15 amino acids. Concerning this clone: Its antigen remains unidentified. The junction does not match germline at one end; this may be a read error.

The study's findings and limits: The diversity of naive T cells seemed greater than that of memory cells, and their alloresponse contribution seemed major.

TCRdb's copy holds only in-frame clones and misses some; the assay was immunoSEQ multiplex PCR. The sample includes approximately 46,000 clones, more than 85% seen only once; the top ten take roughly a sixth. The chain is built from TRBV7-8 and TRBJ2-6; D unresolved. Sequenced material: CD8+ T cells sorted from blood. This sequence originates from a human donor in good health. The CDR3 DNA reads as TGTGCCAGCAGCCCGCAAGACTCTGGGGTCAACGTCCTGACTTTC. This sequence encodes CASSPQDSGVNVLTF.